The rows below give T cell receptor beta chains drawn from one sample of a study of blood T cell repertoires in COVID-19. Sequencing was performed with immunoSEQ multiplex PCR; in TCRdb, only in-frame clones are kept and a portion is missing. This sample has about 160,000 clones, with 79% found just once. The sample consisted of peripheral blood. These receptors came from a woman aged 55-70 years with COVID-19, enrolled during active disease. The CDR3 runs from the conserved cysteine through the conserved F or W. A D gene is named only where the DNA matches it firmly. Not every row has a clone size; where given, it reads once, few, many or a size class.

. | TRBJ2-5 | . | 13 | TRBV7-2 | TGTGCCAGCAGCCCGGGACTTTCCGAGACCCAGTACTTC | CASSPGLSETQYF
. | TRBJ1-6 | . | 13 | TRBV2 | TGTGCCAGCACGAGGGTCTATAATTCACCCCTCCACTTT | CASTRVYNSPLHF
. | TRBJ2-5 | . | 14 | TRBV6-5 | TGTGCCAGCAGCCGAAGTGGAGGGTTCGAGACCCAGTACTTC | CASSRSGGFETQYF
TRBD1 | TRBJ1-5 | few | 15 | TRBV18 | TGTGCCAGCTCACCGACGGGACAGGGGAGTCAGCCCCAGCATTTT | CASSPTGQGSQPQHF
. | TRBJ1-5 | . | 15 | TRBV19 | TGTGCCAGTAGTATAGGGTGGGGGCCCAATCAGCCCCAGCATTTT | CASSIGWGPNQPQHF
TRBD2 | TRBJ2-2 | few | 16 | TRBV7-6 | TGTGCCAGCAGCCCCCGCGGGAGGTTGTTTAACGGGGAGCTGTTTTTT | CASSPRGRLFNGELFF
TRBD2 | TRBJ2-1 | . | 14 | TRBV5-1 | TGCGCCAGCAGCGGTAGCGGGGGCCACAATGAGCAGTTCTTC | CASSGSGGHNEQFF
TRBD2 | TRBJ2-2 | . | 13 | TRBV9 | TGTGCCAGCACTTGGCGGGAGTCCGGGGAGCTGTTTTTT | CASTWRESGELFF
. | TRBJ2-7 | . | 13 | TRBV28 | TGTGCCAGCACCCAATGGGGCGACTACGAGCAGTACTTC | CASTQWGDYEQYF
. | TRBJ1-1 | . | 14 | TRBV6-6 | TGTGCCAGCAGTCAGGAGACCTTGAACACTGAAGCTTTCTTT | CASSQETLNTEAFF
TRBD2 | TRBJ2-1 | . | 15 | TRBV5-1 | TGCGCCAGCAGCAGGGAGGGCCGGGACGACAATGAGCAGTTCTTC | CASSREGRDDNEQFF
. | TRBJ2-1 | . | 15 | TRBV5-8 | TGTGCCAGCAGTTATAGTCCGGGGACCTACAATGAGCAGTTCTTC | CASSYSPGTYNEQFF
. | TRBJ1-1 | . | 13 | TRBV25-1 | TGTGCCAGCAGTGAACGGGGGAAGTTGACAGCTTTCTTT | CASSERGKLTAFF
. | TRBJ1-2 | . | 18 | TRBV7-8 | TGTGCCAGCAGCCCAACCGTCTCCCTCCGGGTCGAGGACTATGGCTACACCTTC | CASSPTVSLRVEDYGYTF
TRBD2 | TRBJ2-5 | . | 16 | TRBV7-3 | TGTGCCAGCAGCCTGGGCGGGGGGTTCGGCCAAGAGACCCAGTACTTC | CASSLGGGFGQETQYF
TRBD1 | TRBJ2-3 | . | 14 | TRBV19 | TGTGCCAGTAGCAGGGGACAGAACACAGATACGCAGTATTTT | CASSRGQNTDTQYF
. | TRBJ2-1 | . | 18 | TRBV4-3 | TGCGCCAGCAGCCAAGTAACCCTTTCTAGCCCCCGCGCAAGTGAGCAGTTCTTC | CASSQVTLSSPRASEQFF
. | TRBJ2-5 | . | 15 | TRBV5-1 | TGCGCCAGCAGCTTGGTCGAAGGGCAGGGGGGGACCCAGTACTTC | CASSLVEGQGGTQYF
TRBD1 | TRBJ1-5 | . | 15 | TRBV7-2 | TGTGCCAGCAGCAACCGGGACAGCAGCAATCAGCCCCAGCATTTT | CASSNRDSSNQPQHF
. | TRBJ2-2 | . | 18 | TRBV9 | TGTGCCAGCAGCACCCAACCCCCGGCAGGGGCTTACACCGGGGAGCTGTTTTTT | CASSTQPPAGAYTGELFF
TRBD1 | TRBJ1-6 | . | 15 | TRBV6-6 | TGTGCCAGCAGTTACTCCGGGACAGAAAATTCACCCCTCCACTTT | CASSYSGTENSPLHF
TRBD1 | TRBJ2-1 | few | 14 | TRBV28 | TGTGCCAGCAGAGACAGGGGTATAGGCAATGAGCAGTTCTTC | CASRDRGIGNEQFF
TRBD2 | TRBJ2-4 | . | 19 | TRBV6-2/TRBV6-3 | TGTGCCAGCAGTTTCGTCGCGGGGGACCTATCCCGCGAAAAAAACATTCAGTACTTC | CASSFVAGDLSREKNIQYF
TRBD2 | TRBJ2-2 | . | 16 | TRBV15 | TGTGCCACCAGCAGCCAGCGGGGACCGAACACCGGGGAGCTGTTTTTT | CATSSQRGPNTGELFF
TRBD1 | TRBJ2-7 | . | 16 | TRBV5-5 | TGTGCCAGCAGCTCAGGAACCGGGACAGGGGGTTACGAGCAGTACTTC | CASSSGTGTGGYEQYF
. | TRBJ2-1 | . | 14 | TRBV27 | TGTGCCAGCAGCTCTCACTCGTTATACAGTGAGCAGTTCTTC | CASSSHSLYSEQFF
TRBD1 | TRBJ1-6 | . | 15 | TRBV19 | TGTGCCAGTAGTCAGACAGGGGATTATAATTCACCCCTCCACTTT | CASSQTGDYNSPLHF
. | TRBJ1-2 | . | 15 | TRBV28 | TGTGCCAGCAGTTTAGAGGTGGAAACCAACTATGGCTACACCTTC | CASSLEVETNYGYTF
TRBD2 | TRBJ2-1 | once | 15 | TRBV9 | TGTGCCAGCAGCGTAGGAGGGACTAGCGGGGAGGTACAGTTCTTC | CASSVGGTSGEVQFF
. | TRBJ2-1 | . | 14 | TRBV5-5 | TGTGCCAGCAGCTGGAGAGGGACTGGGAATGAGCAGTTCTTC | CASSWRGTGNEQFF
. | TRBJ1-3 | . | 16 | TRBV6-5 | TGTGCCAGCAGTTACTCGGGCCAGGGGCTAGGAAACACCATATATTTT | CASSYSGQGLGNTIYF
. | TRBJ1-4 | . | 14 | TRBV4-3 | TGCGCCAGCAGCCAAGGGACAGCGAATGAAAAACTGTTTTTT | CASSQGTANEKLFF
TRBD1 | TRBJ1-1 | . | 17 | TRBV7-3 | TGTGCCAGCAGCTTATGGGCGACAGGGGGCAGAAACACTGAAGCTTTCTTT | CASSLWATGGRNTEAFF
TRBD1 | TRBJ1-5 | few | 14 | TRBV7-2 | TGTGCCAGCAGCTCTCTGACAGGGGGTCAGCCCCAGCATTTT | CASSSLTGGQPQHF
TRBD2 | TRBJ2-5 | once | 19 | TRBV7-8 | TGTGCCAGCAGCCCTATAGCCGGGACTAGCGGGCGGTACCAAGAGACCCAGTACTTC | CASSPIAGTSGRYQETQYF
TRBD2 | TRBJ2-2 | . | 15 | TRBV7-3 | TGTGCCAGCAGCCAAAACGCCGCGGGGGGCGGGGAGCTGTTTTTT | CASSQNAAGGGELFF
. | TRBJ2-1 | . | 13 | TRBV7-3 | TGTGCCAGCAGCTCGGGACTGGACTCCGAGCAGTTCTTC | CASSSGLDSEQFF
. | TRBJ1-4 | . | 15 | TRBV7-2 | TGTGCCAGCAGCACCCAGGGGAGCGGCGGTGAAAAACTGTTTTTT | CASSTQGSGGEKLFF
TRBD1 | TRBJ2-2 | . | 16 | TRBV4-1 | TGCGCCAGCAGCCACGAGGGACAGGCCTTGGCCGGGGAGCTGTTTTTT | CASSHEGQALAGELFF
. | TRBJ2-5 | . | 17 | TRBV30 | TGTGCCTGGAGTGTAGGGGGGGCCCGCGGGGGACAAGAGACCCAGTACTTC | CAWSVGGARGGQETQYF
. | TRBJ1-2 | once | 14 | TRBV15 | TGTGCCACCAGCAGAGATCGTCAGGCCTATGGCTACACCTTC | CATSRDRQAYGYTF
. | TRBJ2-2 | . | 15 | TRBV5-6 | TGTGCCAGCAGCTTGCGAGGACATTTGACCGGGGAGCTGTTTTTT | CASSLRGHLTGELFF
. | TRBJ1-5 | . | 15 | TRBV6-5 | TGTGCCAGCCGGATCCGGGAGGTAACCAATCAGCCCCAGCATTTT | CASRIREVTNQPQHF
. | TRBJ2-7 | . | 13 | TRBV4-2 | TGTGCCAGCAGCCAAGGCCAGAACTACGAGCAGTACTTC | CASSQGQNYEQYF
TRBD1 | TRBJ2-7 | once | 14 | TRBV7-3 | TGTGCCAGCAGCAGATCAGGGGGCCTTAGCGAGCAGTACTTC | CASSRSGGLSEQYF
TRBD1 | TRBJ1-3 | . | 16 | TRBV6-1 | TGTGCCAGCAGTGATAGGGGGACAGGGAGTGGAAACACCATATATTTT | CASSDRGTGSGNTIYF
TRBD1 | TRBJ1-5 | . | 19 | TRBV6-4 | TGTGCCAGCAGTGACAAGGACAGGTATGAAACCCTTAGCAATCAGCCCCAGCATTTT | CASSDKDRYETLSNQPQHF
. | TRBJ1-3 | . | 18 | TRBV9 | TGTGCCAGCAGCGTAAGGGCAGGACGACCCGGGGGAGGAAACACCATATATTTT | CASSVRAGRPGGGNTIYF
TRBD2 | TRBJ2-3 | . | 16 | TRBV11-3 | TGTGCCAGCAGCCCAGGGACTAGCGGGACCGCAGATACGCAGTATTTT | CASSPGTSGTADTQYF
TRBD1 | TRBJ2-5 | once | 14 | TRBV25-1 | TGTGCCAGCAGTGGAGGACAGGGGCAAGAGACCCAGTACTTC | CASSGGQGQETQYF
TRBD2 | TRBJ2-3 | . | 14 | TRBV24-1 | TGTGCCACCAGTGACCCGGGACTAGCGGGTACGCAGTATTTT | CATSDPGLAGTQYF
TRBD2 | TRBJ2-3 | . | 15 | TRBV5-1 | TGCGCCAGCAGCTTGAATAGCGGGAGCACAGATACGCAGTATTTT | CASSLNSGSTDTQYF
TRBD2 | TRBJ2-3 | . | 16 | TRBV10-1 | TGCGCCAGCAGTGAGACTAGCGGGCGGAGCACAGATACGCAGTATTTT | CASSETSGRSTDTQYF
TRBD1 | TRBJ1-6 | . | 20 | TRBV3-1/TRBV3-2 | TGTGCCAGCAGCCAAGTCCCGATGGGACAGGGGAGCTCCTATAATTCACCCCTCCACTTT | CASSQVPMGQGSSYNSPLHF
TRBD1 | TRBJ2-2 | . | 15 | TRBV4-2 | TGTGCCAGCAGCTTCCGGGACAGGGAGTCCGGGGAGCTGTTTTTT | CASSFRDRESGELFF
TRBD2 | TRBJ2-1 | . | 15 | TRBV2 | TGTGCCAGCAGTGCCCGTTTGACTAGCATCCATGAGCAGTTCTTC | CASSARLTSIHEQFF
TRBD1 | TRBJ1-1 | . | 17 | TRBV3-1/TRBV3-2 | TGTGCCAGCAGCAAGGGGACAGGGAAGGCGGGGGACACTGAAGCTTTCTTT | CASSKGTGKAGDTEAFF